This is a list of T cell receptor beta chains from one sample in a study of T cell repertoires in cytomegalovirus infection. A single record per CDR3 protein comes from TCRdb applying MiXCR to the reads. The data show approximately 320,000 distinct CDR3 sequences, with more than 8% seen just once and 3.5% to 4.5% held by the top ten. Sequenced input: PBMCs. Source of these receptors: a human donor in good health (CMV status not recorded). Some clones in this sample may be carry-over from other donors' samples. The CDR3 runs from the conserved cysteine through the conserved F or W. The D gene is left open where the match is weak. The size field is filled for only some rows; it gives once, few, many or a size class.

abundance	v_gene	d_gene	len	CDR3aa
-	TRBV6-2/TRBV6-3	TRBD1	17	CASSYLKTGTVYNEQFF
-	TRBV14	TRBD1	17	CASSQSRNRGRRETQYF
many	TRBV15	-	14	CATSRLPHTYEQYF
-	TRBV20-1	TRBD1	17	CSAPGTGLSSYNSPLHF
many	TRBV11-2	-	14	CASSLGGMYNEQFF
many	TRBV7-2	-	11	CASSTRGEQFF
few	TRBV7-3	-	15	CASSPQGHSYNEQFF
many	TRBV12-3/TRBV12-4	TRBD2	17	CASSPPGLAGGYNEQFF
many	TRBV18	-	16	CASSPEQESSGNTIYF
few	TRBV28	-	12	CASSISFYEQYF